These T cell receptor beta chains were read from a single sample in a study of T cell changes during pregnancy in multiple sclerosis. Using immunoSEQ multiplex PCR, the repertoire was profiled, and TCRdb retains in-frame clones only, with some absent. The repertoire holds about 42,000 clones, with around 92% as singletons. The sequenced sample was CD4+ T cells from peripheral blood mononuclear cells, obtained after pregnancy. The source is a female donor in good health, enrolled as a control in a pregnancy study. The CDR3 runs from the conserved cysteine through the conserved F or W. The D gene is left open where the match is weak. A clone size is listed for some rows: how often the clone was seen (once, few, many), or a class if it is expanded.

size	V	D	J	DNA	CDR3
.	TRBV9	.	TRBJ2-4	TGTGCCAGCAGCGCCCCCAGGAATGACAACATTCAGTACTTC	CASSAPRNDNIQYF
once	TRBV30	.	TRBJ1-2	TGTGCCTGGAGTGTGTTTAGCGTTTATGGCTACACCTTC	CAWSVFSVYGYTF
once	TRBV4-2	TRBD2	TRBJ2-2	TGTGCCAGCAGCCAAAAAATGGGGGGGGATTGGGGCGGGGAGCTGTTTTTT	CASSQKMGGDWGGELFF
.	TRBV7-7	TRBD1	TRBJ2-3	TGTGCCAGCAGCCAGACAGGGGCAGATACGCAGTATTTT	CASSQTGADTQYF
.	TRBV28	TRBD2	TRBJ2-1	TGTGCCAGCAGTACTCCTAGCGGGGGGCACAATGAGCAGTTCTTC	CASSTPSGGHNEQFF
.	TRBV2	TRBD2	TRBJ2-3	TGTGCCAGCAGGCCGAAGAGCGGGGGGGCAGATACGCAGTATTTT	CASRPKSGGADTQYF
.	TRBV6-5	TRBD2	TRBJ2-1	TGTGCCAGCAGTGAGCGGGAGATCCACAATGAGCAGTTCTTC	CASSEREIHNEQFF
.	TRBV6-1	.	TRBJ2-5	TGTGCCAGCAGTGAACTGCGAGAGACCCAGTACTTC	CASSELRETQYF
.	TRBV28	.	TRBJ1-6	TGTGCCAGCAGTTCCTGGGGGGGGAATAATTCACCCCTCCACTTT	CASSSWGGNNSPLHF
once	TRBV7-7	.	TRBJ2-6	TGTGCTAGCAGCTCGGGGAGTACTGGGGCCAACGTCCTGACTTTC	CASSSGSTGANVLTF
.	TRBV5-5	.	TRBJ2-3	TGTGCCAGCAGCTTCTTCGGGGGGCGAGGGTACGTCGCAGATACGCAGTATTTT	CASSFFGGRGYVADTQYF
.	TRBV9	.	TRBJ1-1	TGTGCCAGCAGCGGAAACAAGAACACTGAAGCTTTCTTT	CASSGNKNTEAFF
.	TRBV6-5	TRBD2	TRBJ2-5	TGTGCCAGCCGAAGCGGGGATCAAGAGACCCAGTACTTC	CASRSGDQETQYF
.	TRBV10-3	.	TRBJ2-6	TGTGCCATCAGTGAACAGCTCTCTGGGGCCAACGTCCTGACTTTC	CAISEQLSGANVLTF
once	TRBV5-5	.	TRBJ2-2	TGTGCCACCCGCGAAGTATCGAACACCGGGGAGCTGTTTTTT	CATREVSNTGELFF
few	TRBV2	TRBD2	TRBJ2-2	TGTGCCAGCAGCTTGGGACTAGCGGGAACCGGGGAGCTGTTTTTT	CASSLGLAGTGELFF
.	TRBV5-1	.	TRBJ2-5	TGCGCCAGCAAATACAGGCCCTTCGGAAGCCAAGAGACCCAGTACTTC	CASKYRPFGSQETQYF
.	TRBV5-4	TRBD1	TRBJ1-2	TGTGCCAGCAGCTTTGACAGGGGTGTCGGTGGCTACACCTTC	CASSFDRGVGGYTF
.	TRBV11-2	TRBD2	TRBJ2-7	TGTGCCAGCAGCGGCCCAATACACAGGGGAATAACTAGCGGGGGGGAGCAGTACTTC	CASSGPIHRGITSGGEQYF
once	TRBV28	.	TRBJ2-1	TGTGCCAGCAGTTCTCTGCCACAGGGAAACCTCGCCAATGAGCAGTTCTTC	CASSSLPQGNLANEQFF
.	TRBV28	TRBD1	TRBJ2-7	TGTGCCAGCAGTTCCTCAAAACTCGGGACAGGGGTATACGAGCAGTACTTC	CASSSSKLGTGVYEQYF
.	TRBV7-9	.	TRBJ2-7	TGTGCCAGCAGCTTAGGGCCAAAGTACGAGCAGTACTTC	CASSLGPKYEQYF
few	TRBV4-2	.	TRBJ1-1	TGTGCCAGCAGCCAAGATGGCAGGGGATACACTGAAGCTTTCTTT	CASSQDGRGYTEAFF
.	TRBV5-6	TRBD2	TRBJ2-3	TGTGCCAGCAGCCCCCGGGACTATGCCACAGATACGCAGTATTTT	CASSPRDYATDTQYF
.	TRBV10-2	TRBD1	TRBJ1-2	TGCGCCAGCAGTGACCCCCGACAGGGTCTTATCTATGGCTACACCTTC	CASSDPRQGLIYGYTF
.	TRBV5-4	TRBD1	TRBJ1-4	TGTGCCAGCAGCTACAGGGGTCAGCCTAATGAAAAACTGTTTTTT	CASSYRGQPNEKLFF
.	TRBV5-1	.	TRBJ2-4	TGCGCCAGCAGCTTGGACAGGAGCGACATTCAGTACTTC	CASSLDRSDIQYF
.	TRBV4-1	TRBD2	TRBJ2-5	TGCGCCAGCAGCCAGGTCAGCGGGGGAGTCCAAGAGACCCAGTACTTC	CASSQVSGGVQETQYF
.	TRBV5-1	.	TRBJ2-5	TGCGCCAGCAGCTTCTTACAGCAAGAGACCCAGTACTTC	CASSFLQQETQYF
.	TRBV7-7	.	TRBJ2-3	TGTGCTAGCAGCCCCCGCCTGTCAGCAGATACGCAGTATTTT	CASSPRLSADTQYF
.	TRBV6-5	.	TRBJ1-4	TGTGCCAGCAGCCGTTGGGGGGGCGAAGCCGAAAAACTGTTTTTT	CASSRWGGEAEKLFF
.	TRBV9	TRBD2	TRBJ2-7	TGTGCCAGCAGCGTAGAGGCGGGAGGACCCTACGAGCAGTACTTC	CASSVEAGGPYEQYF
.	TRBV5-4	.	TRBJ2-7	TGTGCCAGCAGCTTCGGGGGGCCCCACTACGAGCAGTACTTC	CASSFGGPHYEQYF
.	TRBV6-5	.	TRBJ2-1	TGTGCCAGCAGGGGCAGGGTCAATGAGCAGTTCTTC	CASRGRVNEQFF
few	TRBV15	.	TRBJ1-6	TGTGCCACCAGCACTATCCGGGACACCAAGATGAGTAATTCACCCCTCCACTTT	CATSTIRDTKMSNSPLHF
few	TRBV9	TRBD1	TRBJ1-1	TGTGCCAGCGGACCGGGACAGGGGGCAACTGAAGCTTTCTTT	CASGPGQGATEAFF
once	TRBV4-1	.	TRBJ1-6	TGCGCCAGCAGCCAAGTAGTGGTTAGTTCACCCCTCCACTTT	CASSQVVVSSPLHF
once	TRBV6-6	TRBD1	TRBJ1-2	TGTGCCAGCAGTTACCCCCGAGCAGGGGGAGTCTTAGGCTACACCTTC	CASSYPRAGGVLGYTF
once	TRBV7-8	TRBD1	TRBJ1-6	TGTGCCAGCAGCTTCGCTGGGGGACTACAGGGGGGGAATTCACCCCTCCACTTT	CASSFAGGLQGGNSPLHF
.	TRBV11-3	.	TRBJ1-1	TGTGCCAGCAGCTTAGGTCGGGGGTCCACTGAAGCTTTCTTT	CASSLGRGSTEAFF
.	TRBV9	.	TRBJ2-1	TGTGCCAGCAGCCCCCGGGAGTATGAGCAGTTCTTC	CASSPREYEQFF
.	TRBV4-3	.	TRBJ2-2	TGCGCCAGCAGCCAAGGTCCAGGGCTCAACACCGGGGAGCTGTTTTTT	CASSQGPGLNTGELFF
.	TRBV5-5	.	TRBJ1-2	TGTGCCAGCAGCTTGTCGCCAGGGGAGGGCTATGGCTACACCTTC	CASSLSPGEGYGYTF
few	TRBV28	.	TRBJ1-6	TGTGCCAGCAGTTTATCGGCGGGTGGGAATAATTCACCCCTCCACTTT	CASSLSAGGNNSPLHF
.	TRBV5-4	TRBD1	TRBJ1-2	TGTGCCAGCAGCTTGGGACAGGGAGACTATGGCTACACCTTC	CASSLGQGDYGYTF
.	TRBV11-2	.	TRBJ1-2	TGTGCCAGCAGCTTAGATCGTCAGGGAACGTATGGCTACACCTTC	CASSLDRQGTYGYTF
.	TRBV10-3	.	TRBJ2-7	TGTGCCATCAGCGCCCCACCGGGAGCGACATACGAGCAGTACTTC	CAISAPPGATYEQYF
.	TRBV7-2	TRBD2	TRBJ2-7	TGTGCCAGCCGGGGACTAGCGGGAGTGTGGGAGCAGTACTTC	CASRGLAGVWEQYF
.	TRBV11-2	TRBD1	TRBJ2-1	TGTGCCAGCAGCTTCGGGACAGGAGGAAATGAGCAGTTCTTC	CASSFGTGGNEQFF
.	TRBV10-3	.	TRBJ1-3	TGTGCCATCAGTGAAGTAGACACCATATATTTT	CAISEVDTIYF
few	TRBV11-2	.	TRBJ1-6	TGTGCCAGCAGCCCCCGCAGAAATTCACCCCTCCACTTT	CASSPRRNSPLHF
.	TRBV4-1	TRBD1	TRBJ1-6	TGCGCCAGCAGCCGCGGACAGGGGGACGATTCACCCCTCCACTTT	CASSRGQGDDSPLHF
.	TRBV19	.	TRBJ2-1	TGTGCCACTCAGAAGGTATGGCGGGGCCGTGATGAGCAGTTCTTC	CATQKVWRGRDEQFF